This record concerns one T cell receptor (beta chain) sequence. Those enrolled, adults aged roughly 18 to 95 years, came from about two dozen US areas. Participants' reported clinical history set cohort assignment. Within the 2 weeks before study entry, each person in the exposed group met a COVID-19 case. The data belong to a study of blood T cell repertoires in COVID-19. Across the whole study: Researchers got acute and convalescent COVID-19 samples from the United States, Italy and Spain.

The V and J ends lost 4 bases and 2 bases respectively, with 13 bases between them. This CDR3 has 15 amino acids. Germline V CDR1 and CDR2: MDHEN, SYDVKM. The assay was immunoSEQ multiplex PCR, and TCRdb's table has in-frame clones only and misses some. Here the sample spans 250,000 or so clones, around 90% being singletons. The clonotype comes from a man aged 35-49 years who had been exposed to COVID-19. The sequenced sample consisted of PBMCs or T cells enriched from blood (not recorded which). V gene TRBV28 combines with J gene TRBJ2-3, with D perhaps matching TRBD2 (5 bases). This chain's CDR3 is CASSSRGQNTDTQYF. The CDR3, as DNA: TGTGCCAGCAGTTCTCGCGGGCAGAACACAGATACGCAGTATTTT.